Below are 26 T cell receptor beta chains sequenced from a single sample in a study of CD8 T cells in Susac syndrome. The authors reverse transcribed roughly 0.5 to 1 ug RNA with random hexamers. TCRdb recomputed calls from the immunoSEQ multiplex PCR reads with MiXCR, one row per CDR3 protein. The data hold about 80,000 distinct CDR3 sequences, with 91% observed a single time. Sequenced material: CD8+ T cells from PBMCs. These receptors were taken from a human donor with multiple sclerosis.

V is TRBV5-6 and J is TRBJ2-7; tentative D call: TRBD1 (5 bases). This CDR3 is 12 amino acids long. Trimming removed 3 bases from V and 5 bases from J, with 9 bases in between. From germline, CDR1 is SGHDT and CDR2 YYEEEE. In DNA, the CDR3 is TGTGCCAGCAGCTGGGCAGGGAACGAGCAGTACTTC. This translates into CASSWAGNEQYF.

The chain recombines TRBV12-3 or TRBV12-4 with TRBJ2-5; TRBD2 matches 12 bases. V trimming: 5 bases; J trimming: 4 bases; junction bases outside the gene matches: 8. The CDR3 totals 16 residues. The CDR3 nucleotides are TGTGCCAGCAGTCCTCCTAGCGGGAGGGCCAGAGAGACCCAGTACTTC. It codes for CASSPPSGRARETQYF.

A word on this clonotype: The conserved phenylalanine or tryptophan is not found at the CDR3 terminus, so this likely reflects a read error. The rearrangement uses TRBV29-1 and TRBJ2-5; no clear D gene. Germline V CDR1 and CDR2: SQVTM, ANQGSEA. This CDR3 is 10 amino acids long. V lost 7 bases and J 5 bases, leaving 8 bases between the germline ends. The DNA for the CDR3 is TGCAGCGGGGCGGAGGAGACCCAGTACTGC. Amino acid sequence: CSGAEETQYC.

The rearrangement uses TRBV20-1 and TRBJ2-3; 12 bases line up with TRBD2. The CDR3 is 18 amino acids. The J segment lost 4 bases and the V segment lost 3 bases, leaving 14 bases of the junction unmatched. Germline V gene lookup returns CDR1 DFQATT and CDR2 SNEGSKA (reference sequence). This chain's CDR3 is CSARFRLAGGSPPDTQYF. The CDR3 DNA follows: TGCAGTGCTAGGTTTAGGCTAGCGGGAGGGTCCCCCCCAGATACGCAGTATTTT.

This clonotype has only one observation. V is TRBV6-2 or TRBV6-3 and J is TRBJ1-4, with D unclear. The CDR3 is made up of 14 amino acids. Trimming pared 0 bases from V and 5 bases from J, leaving 7 bases between. Germline CDR1 and CDR2: MNHEY and SVGEGT. This CDR3 reads CASSYSAENEKLFF. DNA of the CDR3: TGTGCCAGCAGTTACTCGGCAGAAAATGAAAAACTGTTTTTT.

This clonotype has a handful of counts. This chain uses TRBV28 with TRBJ1-1, with unresolved D. This CDR3 is 12 amino acids long. CDR1 and CDR2 (germline): MDHEN, SYDVKM. Trimming removed 3 bases from V and 0 bases from J, with 2 bases in between. The CDR3 protein is CASSLMNTEAFF. Written as DNA, the CDR3 is TGTGCCAGCAGTTTGATGAACACTGAAGCTTTCTTT.

The chain links TRBV29-1 to TRBJ1-1, with D tentatively TRBD1 (6 bases). Germline V gene sequence: CDR1 SQVTM, CDR2 ANQGSEA. The CDR3 is 11 residues long. Trimming took off 2 bases at V and 7 bases at J, with 8 bases between the two ends. As DNA, the CDR3 is TGCAGCGTTGAACCAGGGGTTGAAGCTTTCTTT. This gives the protein CSVEPGVEAFF.

V usage is TRBV7-2 and J usage is TRBJ1-3; the match to TRBD1 covers 8 bases. The germline gives CDR1 SGHTA, CDR2 FQGNSA. The CDR3 is 15 residues long. V shed 4 bases and J 2 bases; nucleotides not matched to a gene: 4. The CDR3 coding sequence is TGTGCCAGCAGCTCGGACAGGGCAACTGGAAACACCATATATTTT. It specifies CASSSDRATGNTIYF. Together with reference TRBV7-2 and TRBJ1-3, the CDR3 gives the full variable domain: GAGVSQSPSNKVTEKGKDVELRCDPISGHTALYWYRQSLGQGLEFLIYFQGNSAPDKSGLPSDRFSAERTGGSVSTLTIQRTQQEDSAVYLCASSSDRATGNTIYFGEGSWLTVV.

The chain has TRBV19 and TRBJ2-5; TRBD2 agrees at 9 bases. With 5 bases clipped from V and 2 bases from J, the junction kept 9 bases outside the gene matches. The V gene's germline CDR1 is LNHDA and CDR2 SQIVND (reference sequence). The CDR3 is 16 residues long. The CDR3 region has the DNA TGTGCCAGTAGTCGGTGGGCTAGCGGGGCTCAAGAGACCCAGTACTTC. Protein product: CASSRWASGAQETQYF. Filled out from reference TRBV19 and TRBJ2-5, the complete variable domain reads DGGITQSPKYLFRKEGQNVTLSCEQNLNHDAMYWYRQDPGQGLRLIYYSQIVNDFQKGDIAEGYSVSREKKESFPLTVTSAQKNPTAFYLCASSRWASGAQETQYFGPGTRLLVL.

This clonotype has just one count. The V and J genes are TRBV7-9 and TRBJ2-3; D perhaps matches TRBD2 (7 bases). Germline V gene sequence: CDR1 SEHNR, CDR2 FQNEAQ (reference sequence). The CDR3 extends over 14 amino acids. V dropped 6 bases and J dropped 6 bases, with 16 bases sitting between them. In DNA, the CDR3 is TGTGCCAGCAGACTTCGGGGGGCGGGGGATACGCAGTATTTT. It yields the protein CASRLRGAGDTQYF.

The V call is TRBV9, the J call TRBJ2-1; 11 nucleotides align to TRBD2. The CDR3 is 14 amino acids. Trimming cost V 3 bases and J 6 bases; bases outside gene matches: 2. Germline CDR1 reads SGDLS; CDR2 reads YYNGEE. The CDR3 sequence is CASSDTSGSNEQFF. The CDR3 nucleotides read TGTGCCAGCAGCGACACTAGCGGGAGCAATGAGCAGTTCTTC. The complete variable domain, with remaining parts taken from reference TRBV9 and TRBJ2-1, reads DSGVTQTPKHLITATGQRVTLRCSPRSGDLSVYWYQQSLDQGLQFLIQYYNGEERAKGNILERFSAQQFPDLHSELNLSSLELGDSALYFCASSDTSGSNEQFFGPGTRLTVL.

The chain joins TRBV24-1 to TRBJ2-1; D perhaps matches TRBD2 (6 bases). V was pared by 4 bases and J by 11 bases, with 11 bases between. The CDR3 totals 12 residues. Germline values: CDR1 KGHDR, CDR2 SFDVKD. CDR3 in DNA: TGTGCCACCAGTGAGGAGGGGCCCAAGCAGTTCTTC. Amino acids: CATSEEGPKQFF.

The DNA for the CDR3 is TGCAGTGCTAGACCCGACTTGGATCAAGAGACCCAGTACTTC. Translated, it gives CSARPDLDQETQYF. V and J are TRBV20-1 and TRBJ2-5; D uncertain. Germline CDR1 and CDR2: DFQATT and SNEGSKA (reference sequence). The CDR3 consists of 14 residues. V was clipped by 2 bases and J by 2 bases, with 12 bases between them.

The V call is TRBV19, the J call TRBJ1-1; D call uncertain. The CDR3 is 14 amino acids. The germline gives CDR1 LNHDA, CDR2 SQIVND (reference sequence). The V end was cut by 2 bases, the J end by 3 bases, with 10 bases between. As DNA, the CDR3 is TGTGCCAGTAGTATATCCGGGAGGGACACTGAAGCTTTCTTT. It encodes CASSISGRDTEAFF.

The chain links TRBV12-3 or TRBV12-4 to TRBJ2-1; D possibly uses TRBD1 or TRBD2 (6 bases each). Deletions cut 8 bases from V and 4 bases from J, with 12 bases between. The CDR3 contains 13 residues. The CDR3 DNA reads as TGTGCCAGCTTCGGGGGCGGATACAATGAGCAGTTCTTC. It translates to CASFGGGYNEQFF.

The CDR3: CASNAGGSDTQYF. The CDR3 DNA reads TGTGCCAGCAACGCAGGGGGTTCAGATACGCAGTATTTT. This rearrangement joins TRBV9 to TRBJ2-3; 7 bases fit TRBD1. Germline V lookup: CDR1 SGDLS, CDR2 YYNGEE. The CDR3 has 13 amino acids. Trimming at V came to 6 bases and at J to 4 bases, leaving 5 bases not matched to a gene.

This rearrangement joins TRBV12-5 to TRBJ2-1; 10 bases map to TRBD1. Germline lookup yields CDR1 LGHNT and CDR2 FRNRAP. The CDR3 covers 15 residues. The ends lost 7 bases at V and 2 bases at J; junction bases unmatched: 5. The CDR3 DNA follows: TGTGCTAGTGCCAAGGGACAGGGGACCTACAATGAGCAGTTCTTC. Translation: CASAKGQGTYNEQFF.

This chain links TRBV5-4 with TRBJ2-7; 10 positions match TRBD1. The CDR3 contains 13 residues. Trimming took 2 bases from V and 5 from J; bases not matched to a gene: 1. Germline V lookup: CDR1 SGHNT, CDR2 YYREEE (reference sequence). The CDR3 protein is CASSLGTGDEQYF. CDR3 DNA: TGTGCCAGCAGCTTAGGGACAGGGGACGAGCAGTACTTC. Full variable domain (rest looked up from reference TRBV5-4 and TRBJ2-7): ETGVTQSPTHLIKTRGQQVTLRCSSQSGHNTVSWYQQALGQGPQFIFQYYREEENGRGNFPPRFSGLQFPNYSSELNVNALELDDSALYLCASSLGTGDEQYFGPGTRLTVT.

The V call is TRBV28, the J call TRBJ2-1; D is perhaps TRBD1 or TRBD2 (5 bases each). CDR3 length: 14 residues. The germline gives CDR1 MDHEN, CDR2 SYDVKM. Trimming stripped 5 bases from V and 6 bases from J, with 14 bases between. The CDR3 spells CASSRGLRGNEQFF. CDR3 nucleotides: TGTGCCAGCAGTCGGGGTCTGAGGGGCAATGAGCAGTTCTTC.

The rearrangement uses TRBV5-1 and TRBJ2-7, with D perhaps assigned TRBD1 or TRBD2 (5 bases each). V was trimmed by 1 base and J by 3 bases, leaving 14 bases between them. Per the germline V gene, CDR1 is SGHRS and CDR2 is YFSETQ. The CDR3 sequence is 15 residues long. The CDR3 loop is CASSLFQGRSYEQYF. CDR3 nucleotide sequence: TGCGCCAGCAGCTTGTTCCAGGGACGAAGCTACGAGCAGTACTTC.

The rearrangement joins TRBV28 to TRBJ2-1; D not resolved. The germline gives CDR1 MDHEN, CDR2 SYDVKM. The V gene lost 3 bases and the J gene lost 2 bases, with 5 bases spanning the gap. The CDR3 loop spans 13 amino acids. The CDR3 loop is CASSLGAYNEQFF. In nucleotides, the CDR3 is TGTGCCAGCAGTTTGGGTGCCTACAATGAGCAGTTCTTC.

This clonotype occurred once. The CDR3 protein is CAWKGLAGDSYEQYF. DNA for the CDR3: TGTGCCTGGAAGGGGCTAGCGGGGGATTCCTACGAGCAGTACTTC. This rearrangement joins TRBV30 to TRBJ2-7, with TRBD2 matching over 10 bases. Germline V gene sequence: CDR1 GTSNPN, CDR2 SVGIG (reference sequence). The CDR3 has 15 amino acids. Unmatched junction bases numbered 7, after V lost 4 bases and J lost 1 base.

The chain employs TRBV11-2 and TRBJ2-1; 10 bases map to TRBD2. The junction had 3 bases not matched to a gene; V was cut back by 1 base and J by 3 bases. The length of the CDR3 is 16 residues. Germline loops: CDR1 SGHAT, CDR2 FQNNGV. CDR3 residues: CASSLVLAGVYNEQFF. DNA of the CDR3: TGTGCCAGCAGCTTAGTTCTAGCGGGAGTCTACAATGAGCAGTTCTTC.

This clonotype was recorded a few times. The rearrangement uses TRBV9 and TRBJ2-3, with 7 bases identical to TRBD1. The germline V gene encodes CDR1 SGDLS and CDR2 YYNGEE. V was clipped by 3 bases and J by 2 bases; unmatched bases: 9. The CDR3 loop spans 16 amino acids. The DNA of the CDR3 is TGTGCCAGCAGCGGAGACCGGGACAGACCCACAGATACGCAGTATTTT. Encoded protein: CASSGDRDRPTDTQYF.

The chain employs TRBV29-1 and TRBJ1-5; D might be TRBD1 (5 bases). CDR3 length: 13 amino acids. Germline CDR1 and CDR2: SQVTM and ANQGSEA. The ends were cut back, 4 bases at V and 5 bases at J, with 12 bases in the middle. The CDR3 spells CSVGGVSDQPQHF. In nucleotides, the CDR3 is TGCAGCGTTGGGGGGGTATCCGATCAGCCCCAGCATTTT.

The chain has TRBV27 and TRBJ2-1; D remains unclear. Germline V gene sequence: CDR1 MNHEY, CDR2 SMNVEV (reference sequence). CDR3 length: 12 amino acids. Trimming removed 3 bases from V and 6 bases from J, with 6 bases in between. The CDR3 DNA sequence: TGTGCCAGCAGTTTTCCCGGCAATGAGCAGTTCTTC. Translated, it gives CASSFPGNEQFF.